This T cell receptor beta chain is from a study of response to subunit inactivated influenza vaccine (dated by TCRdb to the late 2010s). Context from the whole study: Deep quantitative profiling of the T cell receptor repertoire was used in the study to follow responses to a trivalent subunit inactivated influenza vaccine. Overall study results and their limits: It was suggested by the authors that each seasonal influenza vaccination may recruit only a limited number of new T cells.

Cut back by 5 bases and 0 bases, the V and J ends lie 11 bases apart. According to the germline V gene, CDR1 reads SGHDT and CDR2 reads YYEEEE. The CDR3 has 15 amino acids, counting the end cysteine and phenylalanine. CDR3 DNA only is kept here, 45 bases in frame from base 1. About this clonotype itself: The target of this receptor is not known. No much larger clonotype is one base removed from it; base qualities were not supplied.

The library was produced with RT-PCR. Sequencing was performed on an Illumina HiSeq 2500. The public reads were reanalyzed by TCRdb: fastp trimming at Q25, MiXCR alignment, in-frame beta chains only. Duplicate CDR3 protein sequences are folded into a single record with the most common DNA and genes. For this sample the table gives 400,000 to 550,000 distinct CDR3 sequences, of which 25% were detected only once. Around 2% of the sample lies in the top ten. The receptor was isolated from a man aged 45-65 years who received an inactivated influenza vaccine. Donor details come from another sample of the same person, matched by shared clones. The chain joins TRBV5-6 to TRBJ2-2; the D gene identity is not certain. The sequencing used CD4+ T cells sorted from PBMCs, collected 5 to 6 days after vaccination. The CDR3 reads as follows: CASSRGRANTGELFF. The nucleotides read TGTGCCAGCAGTCGCGGACGGGCGAACACCGGGGAGCTGTTTTTT.